This is a list of T cell receptor beta chains from one sample in a study of blood T cell repertoires in COVID-19. Only in-frame clones appear in the TCRdb table, and some are missing; sequencing was by immunoSEQ multiplex PCR. The table lists some 250,000 clones, around 87% of them singletons. Specimen: peripheral blood. Receptors were obtained from a woman aged 55-75 years with COVID-19, enrolled during active disease. Both conserved end residues are part of each CDR3. The size field is filled for only some rows; it gives once, few, many or a size class.

v_gene,j_gene,len,abundance,CDR3aa
TRBV11-1,TRBJ2-1,15,few,CASSPAQGAIYEQFF
TRBV12-3/TRBV12-4,TRBJ1-6,12,NA,CASSSTGRPLHF
TRBV10-3,TRBJ2-1,16,NA,CAISRPSGRAGNEQFF
TRBV5-1,TRBJ2-5,15,NA,CASSLATRGGETQYF
TRBV7-8,TRBJ2-1,16,NA,CASSLATSGLGNEQFF
TRBV5-1,TRBJ1-1,14,NA,CASSPGQGSAEAFF
TRBV5-4,TRBJ1-1,16,NA,CASSYPTGTVNTEAFF
TRBV5-3,TRBJ2-1,14,few,CARSFNAYSIPEFF
TRBV6-2/TRBV6-3,TRBJ2-7,11,NA,CASSSLYEQYF
TRBV30,TRBJ1-1,12,NA,CAWNTENTEAFF
TRBV7-3,TRBJ2-1,19,once,CASSSGGTSGYSSYNEQFF
TRBV29-1,TRBJ1-1,15,few,CSVGQGAIVNTEAFF
TRBV27,TRBJ1-6,18,NA,CASSLSHAGGASNSPLHF
TRBV5-4,TRBJ2-3,17,NA,CASSLGLLAEPTDTQYF
TRBV11-1,TRBJ2-1,15,NA,CASSPFAGLNNEQFF
TRBV19,TRBJ1-1,14,NA,CASNGQGWDTEAFF
TRBV6-5,TRBJ2-2,11,NA,CASTAGGELFF
TRBV24-1,TRBJ1-5,16,NA,CATSDSGTPSNQPQHF
TRBV11-2,TRBJ1-1,13,NA,CASSLVQGTEAFF
TRBV28,TRBJ2-3,15,NA,CASSLRQGYTDTQYF
TRBV5-6,TRBJ2-3,16,NA,CASSLGLAGPGSTQYF
TRBV27,TRBJ1-1,13,NA,CASSPPGNTEAFF
TRBV4-2,TRBJ2-1,18,NA,CASSQDPWSREFYNEQFF
TRBV18,TRBJ2-1,14,few,CASSRLEGHNEQFF
TRBV28,TRBJ1-1,12,NA,CASYTGNTEAFF
TRBV28,TRBJ2-1,15,NA,CASSVAGVSYNEQFF
TRBV12-3/TRBV12-4,TRBJ2-2,11,NA,CASSLAGKLFF
TRBV6-2/TRBV6-3,TRBJ2-6,17,NA,CASSFLGGSARANVLTF
TRBV9,TRBJ1-1,14,NA,CASSPGTAHTEAFF
TRBV28,TRBJ2-1,14,NA,CASKLLAAWDEQFF
TRBV5-5,TRBJ2-1,16,NA,CASSLEGTSEYNEQFF
TRBV19,TRBJ2-7,14,NA,CASSIAQGAYEQYF
TRBV2,TRBJ2-7,15,NA,CASSEWSGGGGEQYF
TRBV2,TRBJ2-7,17,NA,CASKPGTSGRVLHEQYF
TRBV27,TRBJ1-5,14,NA,CASSLSTGGGRQHF
TRBV24-1,TRBJ1-2,12,NA,CATGGGSYGYTF
TRBV15,TRBJ2-5,15,NA,CATSTLGGYQETQYF
TRBV5-1,TRBJ2-1,17,few,CASEQGGRARGYNEQFF
TRBV5-1,TRBJ1-5,13,once,CASSLAAQGAKHF
TRBV5-4,TRBJ1-4,16,few,CASSLVGTGVNEKLFF
TRBV30,TRBJ1-5,15,NA,CAWSVGQGVGQPQHF
TRBV18,TRBJ1-2,15,NA,CASSPRQDTNYGYTF
TRBV19,TRBJ2-5,14,NA,CASSIGGQEETQYF